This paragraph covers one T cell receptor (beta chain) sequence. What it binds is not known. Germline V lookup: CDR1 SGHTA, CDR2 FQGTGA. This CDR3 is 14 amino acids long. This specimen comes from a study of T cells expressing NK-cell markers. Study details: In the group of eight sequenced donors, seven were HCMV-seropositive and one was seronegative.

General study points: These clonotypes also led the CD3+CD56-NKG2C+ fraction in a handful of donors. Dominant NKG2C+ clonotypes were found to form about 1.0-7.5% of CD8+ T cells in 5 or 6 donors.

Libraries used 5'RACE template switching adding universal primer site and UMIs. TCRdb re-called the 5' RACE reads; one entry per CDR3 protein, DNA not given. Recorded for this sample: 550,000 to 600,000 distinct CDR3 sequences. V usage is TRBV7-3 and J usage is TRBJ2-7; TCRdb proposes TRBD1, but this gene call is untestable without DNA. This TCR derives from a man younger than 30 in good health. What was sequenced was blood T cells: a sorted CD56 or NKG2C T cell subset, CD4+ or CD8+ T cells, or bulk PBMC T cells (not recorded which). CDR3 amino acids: CASSPQGGPSEQYF. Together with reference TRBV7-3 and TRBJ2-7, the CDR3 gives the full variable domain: GAGVSQTPSNKVTEKGKYVELRCDPISGHTALYWYRQSLGQGPEFLIYFQGTGAADDSGLPNDRFFAVRPEGSVSTLKIQRTERGDSAVYLCASSPQGGPSEQYFGPGTRLTVT.